The clone carrying this T cell receptor (beta chain) was picked up a small number of times. One end of the junction does not line up with germline, which may come from a read error. This CDR3 has 13 amino acids. Germline V gene sequence: CDR1 SGHRS, CDR2 YFSETQ. TCRdb fed the 5' RACE reads into MiXCR, producing one record per CDR3 protein. The table lists 5,800 or so distinct CDR3 sequences, 30% to 35% of them singletons. CD4+CD45RO+CD25- cells were isolated as memory CD4+ T cells. V is TRBV5-1 and J is TRBJ1-6, with D uncertain. The specimen was memory CD4+ T cells sorted from a lymph node. Subset denoted: memory CD4+ T cells, CD4+CD45RO+CD25-. The TCR sequence derives from a female donor with breast cancer. CDR3 residues: CASGLQRNSPLHF. The CDR3 nucleotides are TGCGCCAGCGGCTTGCAGCGTAATTCACCCCTCCACTTT.